The TCR beta chain described here comes from a study of cytomegalovirus exposure and HLA in healthy donors. 13 Jbeta primers and 60 Vbeta primers were used for the PCR. Sequencing used immunoSEQ multiplex PCR; TCRdb keeps in-frame clones, though not all of them. The table shows around 100,000 clones, with roughly four fifths occurring only once. The CDR3 has 20 residues. The germline gives CDR1 GTSNPN, CDR2 SVGIG (reference sequence). With 1 base clipped from V and 7 bases from J, the junction kept 23 bases outside the gene matches. This chain joins TRBV30 and TRBJ2-3; 10 bases are shared with TRBD2. Sequencing was performed on PBMCs. The TCR was taken from a man younger than 40 in good health and CMV-seropositive. The CDR3 coding sequence is TGTGCCTGGAGTGGCGTGGGGGGGATGTCCCCTAGCGGGAGATTGAATACGCAGTATTTT. Its protein product is CAWSGVGGMSPSGRLNTQYF.